Below are 14 T cell receptor beta chains sequenced from a single sample in a study of human thymus T cells. Using immunoSEQ multiplex PCR, the repertoire was profiled, and TCRdb retains in-frame clones only, with some absent. The data contain about 130,000 clones, 90% to 95% of them singletons. Resected material from corrective heart surgery provided the thymus tissue analysed. Sequencing used thymus tissue. The receptors here all came from a boy under two years old with a congenital heart defect but otherwise immunologically healthy.

CDR3 nucleotides: TGTGCCAGCAGCCTATGTTCGGGGGGGTGCGATCAGCCCCAGCATTTT. This sequence encodes CASSLCSGGCDQPQHF. The chain couples TRBV7-8 to TRBJ1-5; a weak D match, TRBD1 (5 bases). The V gene's germline CDR1 is SGHVS and CDR2 FQNEAQ. The CDR3 is 16 amino acids. V shed 5 bases and J shed 5 bases, with 19 bases lying between them.

Turning to this clone: One junction end does not reproduce the germline sequence, and a read error may be involved. The rearrangement uses TRBV18 and TRBJ2-7, with TRBD2 matching over 7 bases. The CDR3 covers 13 residues. The germline V gene has CDR1 KGHSH and CDR2 LQKENI. CDR3 nucleotides: TGTGCCAGCTCCGGATCCGAAAGGGACTACCGATCCTTC. The encoded protein is CASSGSERDYRSF.

The chain links TRBV9 to TRBJ2-5; TRBD2 is a possible D gene (5 bases). The V end was cut by 0 bases, the J end by 9 bases, with 15 bases between. Germline assignment: CDR1 SGDLS and CDR2 YYNGEE. The CDR3 has 14 residues. The DNA for the CDR3 is TGTGCCAGCAGCGTAGTTCAAAGCGGTGAGCCCCAGTACTTC. This codes for CASSVVQSGEPQYF.

The chain carries TRBV7-6 and TRBJ2-1; TRBD1 aligns across 7 bases. This CDR3 comprises 18 residues. The junction had 12 bases not matched to a gene; V was cut back by 2 bases and J by 2 bases. Germline V gene data show CDR1 as SGHVS and CDR2 as FNYEAQ. In DNA form, the CDR3 reads TGTGCCAGCAGCTTAAGGTTGAGGGACAGTCCTGCCTACAATGAGCAGTTCTTC. Translation gives CASSLRLRDSPAYNEQFF. The full variable domain, in which reference TRBV7-6 and TRBJ2-1 provide the parts outside the CDR3, is GAGVSQSPRYKVTKRGQDVALRCDPISGHVSLYWYRQALGQGPEFLTYFNYEAQQDKSGLPNDRFSAERPEGSISTLTIQRTEQRDSAMYRCASSLRLRDSPAYNEQFFGPGTRLTVL.

J is TRBJ2-1 and V is TRBV5-4, with D tentatively TRBD1 or TRBD2 (6 bases each). Germline V CDR1 and CDR2: SGHNT, YYREEE (reference sequence). V was cut by 6 bases and J by 8 bases, with 15 bases left in between. The CDR3 length is 13 residues. CDR3 coding DNA: TGTGCCAGCATGAAACCGGGGGCCCATGAGCAGTTCTTC. This sequence encodes CASMKPGAHEQFF.

This rearrangement joins TRBV2 to TRBJ2-7; possible D gene TRBD2, 5 bases. CDR1 and CDR2 from the germline V gene are SNHLY and FYNNEI. The CDR3 totals 12 residues. V was shortened by 4 bases and J by 2 bases, with 6 bases between the two germline ends. CDR3 amino acids: CASSAGTYEQYF. The CDR3 DNA sequence: TGTGCCAGCAGTGCGGGAACCTACGAGCAGTACTTC.

This chain links TRBV11-2 with TRBJ2-3; D ambiguous. The CDR3 consists of 12 residues. Germline-derived CDR1 and CDR2 are SGHAT and FQNNGV. Deletions cut 5 bases from V and 7 bases from J, with 10 bases between. CDR3 protein: CASSALGNTQYF. DNA of the CDR3: TGTGCCAGCAGCGCCCTGGGAAATACGCAGTATTTT.

This chain connects TRBV6-5 to TRBJ1-1, with 8 bases that match TRBD1. The germline V gene has CDR1 MNHEY and CDR2 SVGAGI. The CDR3 totals 12 residues. Unmatched junction bases numbered 5, after V lost 8 bases and J lost 6 bases. The CDR3 region is CASGNRGAEAFF. CDR3 DNA: TGTGCCAGCGGAAACAGGGGGGCTGAAGCTTTCTTT.

The chain has TRBV18 and TRBJ2-5, with D perhaps TRBD2 (5 bases). Germline CDR1 reads KGHSH; CDR2 reads LQKENI. With 6 bases removed from V and 4 bases from J, the gap between germline ends came to 24 bases. CDR3 length equals 17 residues. The DNA for the CDR3 is TGTGCCAGCTCCCCCTTCGGGAAGGTCCCACCGGGAGAGACCCAGTACTTC. This sequence encodes CASSPFGKVPPGETQYF.

This clone is a singleton in its sample. The chain recombines TRBV6-1 with TRBJ2-5, with 11 bases aligning to TRBD2. Trimming took 0 bases from V and 5 from J; bases not matched to a gene: 23. CDR3 size: 22 residues. The germline CDR1 and CDR2 sequences are MNHNS and SASEGT. CDR3 amino acids: CASSEAYPPKRLAGPKGETQYF. The CDR3 nucleotides are TGTGCCAGCAGTGAAGCTTATCCCCCTAAAAGACTAGCGGGGCCAAAGGGGGAGACCCAGTACTTC.

The chain links TRBV18 to TRBJ2-2; no firm D call. CDR1 and CDR2 from the germline V gene are KGHSH and LQKENI. Trimming pared 4 bases from V and 5 bases from J, leaving 5 bases between. The CDR3 runs to 12 residues. CDR3 amino acids: CASSRTTGELFF. Here the CDR3 DNA reads TGTGCCAGCTCACGTACAACCGGGGAGCTGTTTTTT.

The genes are TRBV2 and TRBJ2-5; 10 bases are shared with TRBD2. Germline V gene lookup returns CDR1 SNHLY and CDR2 FYNNEI. V lost 6 bases, J lost 5 bases, and 12 bases stayed unmatched. The CDR3 totals 16 residues. CDR3 DNA: TGTGCCAGCAGAGCCCCCTGGCTTAGCGGGGGGGAGACCCAGTACTTC. This translates into CASRAPWLSGGETQYF. Full variable domain (missing parts from reference TRBV2 and TRBJ2-5): EPEVTQTPSHQVTQMGQEVILRCVPISNHLYFYWYRQILGQKVEFLVSFYNNEISEKSEIFDDQFSVERPDGSNFTLKIRSTKLEDSAMYFCASRAPWLSGGETQYFGPGTRLLVL.

The J gene is TRBJ2-7, the V gene TRBV27; 11 nucleotides align to TRBD1. The CDR3 runs to 17 residues. Germline V lookup: CDR1 MNHEY, CDR2 SMNVEV (reference sequence). The V gene end was trimmed by 4 bases and the J gene end by 5 bases; junction bases not matched to a gene: 13. CDR3 in DNA: TGTGCCAGCAGTTCCACAACCGGACAGGGGGCGATGAACGAGCAGTACTTC. As protein: CASSSTTGQGAMNEQYF.

The gene calls are TRBV19 and TRBJ1-3, with TRBD1 identical over 9 bases. The germline V gene has CDR1 LNHDA and CDR2 SQIVND (reference sequence). V lost 9 bases, J lost 3 bases, and 9 bases stayed unmatched. CDR3 length: 15 amino acids. The CDR3 bases are TGTGCCAGCCTTCGACAGGACAGGGGTGGAAACACCATATATTTT. This codes for CASLRQDRGGNTIYF.